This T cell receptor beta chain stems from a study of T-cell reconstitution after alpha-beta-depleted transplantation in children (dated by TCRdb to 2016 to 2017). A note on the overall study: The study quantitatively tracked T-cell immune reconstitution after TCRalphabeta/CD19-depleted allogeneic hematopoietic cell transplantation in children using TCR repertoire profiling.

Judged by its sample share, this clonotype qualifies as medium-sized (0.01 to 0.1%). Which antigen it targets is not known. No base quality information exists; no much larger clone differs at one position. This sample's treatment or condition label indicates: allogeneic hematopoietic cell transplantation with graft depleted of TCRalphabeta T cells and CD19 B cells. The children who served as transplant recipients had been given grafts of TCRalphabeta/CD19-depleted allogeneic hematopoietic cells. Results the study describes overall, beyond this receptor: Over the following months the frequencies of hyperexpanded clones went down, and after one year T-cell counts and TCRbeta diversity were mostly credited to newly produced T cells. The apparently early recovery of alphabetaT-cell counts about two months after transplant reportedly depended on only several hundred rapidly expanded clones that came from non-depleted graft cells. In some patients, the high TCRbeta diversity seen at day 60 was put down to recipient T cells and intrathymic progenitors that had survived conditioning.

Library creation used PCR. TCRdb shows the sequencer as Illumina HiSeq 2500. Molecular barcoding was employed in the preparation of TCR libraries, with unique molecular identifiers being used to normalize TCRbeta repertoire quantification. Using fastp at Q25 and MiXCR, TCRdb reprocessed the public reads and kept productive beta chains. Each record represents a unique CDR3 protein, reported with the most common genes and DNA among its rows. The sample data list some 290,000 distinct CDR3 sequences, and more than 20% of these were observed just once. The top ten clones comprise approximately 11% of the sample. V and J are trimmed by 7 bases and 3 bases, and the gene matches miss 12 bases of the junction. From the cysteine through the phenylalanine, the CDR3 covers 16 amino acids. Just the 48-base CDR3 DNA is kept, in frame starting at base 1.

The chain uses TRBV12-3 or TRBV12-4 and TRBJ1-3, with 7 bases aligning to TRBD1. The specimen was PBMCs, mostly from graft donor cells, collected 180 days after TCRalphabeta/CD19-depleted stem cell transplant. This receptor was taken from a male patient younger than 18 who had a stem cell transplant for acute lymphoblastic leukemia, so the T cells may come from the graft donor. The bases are TGTGCCAGCATTAGGGGCTACCGGGACAGTGGAAACACCATATATTTT. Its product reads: CASIRGYRDSGNTIYF.